These 2 T cell receptor beta chains were all obtained from the same sample, sequenced in a study of regulatory T cells in long-lasting Graves disease. Documented time point: persistent/refractory GD, antithyroid drugs over 5 years with positive TRAb. The TCR library was made from RNA extracted from PBMCs. Researchers made TCR beta libraries by using iRepertoire HTBI primers and running Arm-PCR on CDR3 regions. MiXCR, applied by TCRdb to the multiplex PCR reads, yields one record per CDR3 protein. The table has some 370,000 distinct CDR3 sequences, 20% to 25% seen once; the top ten hold approximately 28%. The source was peripheral blood mononuclear cells (PBMCs), collected when the disease was refractory, from a patient treated with antithyroid drugs. The receptors derive from a woman in her 40s with Graves disease.

Many counts were recorded for this clonotype. The V call is TRBV28, the J call TRBJ1-1, with D tentatively TRBD1 (6 bases). This CDR3 spans 14 amino acids. The V end was cut by 4 bases, the J end by 5 bases, with 14 bases between. Germline V gene sequence: CDR1 MDHEN, CDR2 SYDVKM. CDR3 residues: CASSSSGTRTEAFF. The CDR3 DNA reads as TGTGCCAGCAGTTCCTCCGGGACAAGGACTGAAGCTTTCTTT.

This clonotype appeared many times. CDR3 amino acids: CASSLIRDTEAFF. Here the CDR3 DNA reads TGTGCCAGCAGTTTAATTAGGGACACTGAAGCTTTCTTT. The chain recombines TRBV28 with TRBJ1-1; D call uncertain. In germline, CDR1 is MDHEN, CDR2 SYDVKM. V was pared by 2 bases and J by 3 bases, with 7 bases between. The CDR3 loop spans 13 amino acids. Variable domain in full (rest from reference TRBV28 and TRBJ1-1): DVKVTQSSRYLVKRTGEKVFLECVQDMDHENMFWYRQDPGLGLRLIYFSYDVKMKEKGDIPEGYSVSREKKERFSLILESASTNQTSMYLCASSLIRDTEAFFGQGTRLTVV.